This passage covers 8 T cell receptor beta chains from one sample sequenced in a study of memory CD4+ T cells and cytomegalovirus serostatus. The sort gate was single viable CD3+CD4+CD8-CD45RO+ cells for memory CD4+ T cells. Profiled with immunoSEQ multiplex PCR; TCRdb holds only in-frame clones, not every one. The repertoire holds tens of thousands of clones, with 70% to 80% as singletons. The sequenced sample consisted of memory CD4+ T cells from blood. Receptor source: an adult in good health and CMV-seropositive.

The CDR3 nucleotides are TGTGCCAGCCACCCCGGGGGGGTAAACGAGCAGTACTTC. Translating it yields CASHPGGVNEQYF. The chain joins TRBV6-6 to TRBJ2-7, with 8 bases that match TRBD2. The CDR3 loop spans 13 amino acids. Germline-derived CDR1 and CDR2 are MNHNY and SVGAGI (reference sequence). V was pared by 8 bases and J by 5 bases, with 8 bases of the junction left unmatched.

DNA for the CDR3: TGCGCCAGCAGCTTGGTAGCGCGGTCTAGCACAGATACGCAGTATTTT. Translating gives CASSLVARSSTDTQYF. The J gene is TRBJ2-3, the V gene TRBV5-1; TRBD2 is a possible D gene (5 bases). V was cut by 0 bases and J by 0 bases, with 11 bases left in between. CDR1 is SGHRS, CDR2 YFSETQ, per germline. This CDR3 region has 16 residues.

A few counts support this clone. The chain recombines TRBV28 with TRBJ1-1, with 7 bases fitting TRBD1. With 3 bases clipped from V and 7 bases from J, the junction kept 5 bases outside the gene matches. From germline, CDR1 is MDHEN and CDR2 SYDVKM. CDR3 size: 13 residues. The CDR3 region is CASSFRGWGEAFF. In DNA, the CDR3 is TGTGCCAGCAGTTTCAGGGGGTGGGGTGAAGCTTTCTTT. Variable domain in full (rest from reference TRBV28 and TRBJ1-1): DVKVTQSSRYLVKRTGEKVFLECVQDMDHENMFWYRQDPGLGLRLIYFSYDVKMKEKGDIPEGYSVSREKKERFSLILESASTNQTSMYLCASSFRGWGEAFFGQGTRLTVV.

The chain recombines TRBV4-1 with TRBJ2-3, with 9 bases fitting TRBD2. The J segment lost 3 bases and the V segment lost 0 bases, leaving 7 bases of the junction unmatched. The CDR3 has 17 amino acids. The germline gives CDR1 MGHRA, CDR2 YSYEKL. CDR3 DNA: TGCGCCAGCAGCCAAGAAGGGCGGGGGGGCCGTACAGATACGCAGTATTTT. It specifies CASSQEGRGGRTDTQYF.

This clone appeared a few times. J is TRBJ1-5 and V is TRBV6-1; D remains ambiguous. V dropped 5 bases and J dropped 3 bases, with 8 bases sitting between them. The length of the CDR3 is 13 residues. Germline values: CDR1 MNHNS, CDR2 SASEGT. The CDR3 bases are TGTGCCAGCAGTTATAGCGTCAATCAGCCCCAGCATTTT. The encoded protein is CASSYSVNQPQHF.

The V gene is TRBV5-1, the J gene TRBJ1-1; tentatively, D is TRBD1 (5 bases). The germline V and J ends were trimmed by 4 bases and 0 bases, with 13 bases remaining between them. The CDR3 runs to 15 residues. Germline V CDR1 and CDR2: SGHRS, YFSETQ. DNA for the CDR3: TGCGCCAGCAGCCTCCAACGGGGGTTGAACACTGAAGCTTTCTTT. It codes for CASSLQRGLNTEAFF. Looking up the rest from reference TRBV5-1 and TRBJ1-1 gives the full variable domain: KAGVTQTPRYLIKTRGQQVTLSCSPISGHRSVSWYQQTPGQGLQFLFEYFSETQRNKGNFPGRFSGRQFSNSRSEMNVSTLELGDSALYLCASSLQRGLNTEAFFGQGTRLTVV.

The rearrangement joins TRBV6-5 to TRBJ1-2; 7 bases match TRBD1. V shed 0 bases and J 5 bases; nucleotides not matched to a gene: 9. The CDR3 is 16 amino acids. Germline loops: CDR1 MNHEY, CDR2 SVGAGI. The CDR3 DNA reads TGTGCCAGCAGTTACTCTACGCATCAGGGGGGGTATGGCTACACCTTC. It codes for CASSYSTHQGGYGYTF.

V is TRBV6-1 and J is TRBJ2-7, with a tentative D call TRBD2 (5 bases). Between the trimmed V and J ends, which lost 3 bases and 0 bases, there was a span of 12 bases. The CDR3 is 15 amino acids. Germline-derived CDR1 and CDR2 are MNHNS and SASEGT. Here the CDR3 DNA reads TGTGCCAGCAGTGATTTGGAGCGGAGCTCCTACGAGCAGTACTTC. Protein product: CASSDLERSSYEQYF.